This TCR beta chain was found in a study of T-cell reconstitution after alpha-beta-depleted transplantation in children (dated by TCRdb to 2016 to 2017). Regarding the complete study: T-cell immune reconstitution after TCRalphabeta/CD19-depleted allogeneic hematopoietic cell transplantation in children was quantitatively tracked in the study by means of TCR repertoire profiling.

This clonotype was seen many times. The antigen this receptor binds is unknown. Qualities for individual bases were not recorded, and no much larger clone is one base off. Spanning cysteine to phenylalanine, the CDR3 consists of 15 amino acids. Only CDR3 DNA remains: 45 bases, in frame from the first base. The junction shows trimming of 11 bases on V and 5 bases on J, and the gene matches do not reach 14 bases of it. The library was obtained by PCR. These reads were obtained on an Illumina HiSeq 2500. TCR libraries were prepared with molecular barcoding, using unique molecular identifiers to normalize TCRbeta repertoire quantification. TCRdb reprocessed the public reads (quality trimming at Q25 with fastp, clone calling with MiXCR) and kept in-frame beta chains. CDR3 protein sequences are deduplicated, and each keeps its most common genes and DNA. This sample is represented by a few hundred thousand distinct CDR3 sequences; 15% to 20% of them were singletons. In total, the top ten clones hold 2.5% to 3.5% of the sample.

Sequencing was performed on PBMCs from the stem cell graft donor, taken from the stem cell graft. The TCR was taken from a human donor who donated a stem cell graft to a child with acute lymphoblastic leukemia. The chain couples TRBV12-3 or TRBV12-4 to TRBJ2-1; 8 bases in the junction line up with TRBD1. The DNA sequence is given as TGTGCCGGTGGTGGACAGGGTTCTGGAAACAATGAGCAGTTCTTC. This sequence encodes CAGGGQGSGNNEQFF.